The rows below give T cell receptor beta chains drawn from one sample of a study of blood T cells in healthy people across ages. TCRdb called the 5' RACE reads again in MiXCR, with one record for every CDR3 protein. The repertoire includes 350,000 to 450,000 distinct CDR3 sequences, over 45% of them detected once, and 45% to 65% sits in the top ten. Input material: blood. The receptors were sampled from a man in his 60s in good health. The CDR3 runs from the conserved cysteine through the conserved F or W. D genes are given only for firm matches. Where a row states a size, it is once, few, many or the class of an expanded clone; other rows omit it.

size: many
D: -
V: TRBV5-1
J: TRBJ2-7
CDR3: CASSSSGGPYEQYF
DNA: TGCGCCAGCAGCAGTTCAGGGGGGCCCTACGAGCAGTACTTC

size: -
D: TRBD1
V: TRBV7-2
J: TRBJ2-1
CDR3: CASSSTGGPQYEQFF
DNA: TGTGCCAGCAGCTCCACAGGGGGCCCTCAATACGAGCAGTTCTTC

size: few
D: -
V: TRBV6-1
J: TRBJ1-2
CDR3: CASSGGGRNYGYTF
DNA: TGTGCCAGCAGTGGGGGAGGGCGTAACTATGGCTACACCTTC

size: many
D: -
V: TRBV20-1
J: TRBJ2-2
CDR3: CSANRNTGELFF
DNA: TGCAGTGCTAACCGGAACACCGGGGAGCTGTTTTTT

size: -
D: -
V: TRBV6-1
J: TRBJ1-2
CDR3: CASSEAGGPGPWGYTF
DNA: TGTGCCAGCAGTGAGGCCGGGGGTCCTGGGCCTTGGGGCTACACCTTC

size: -
D: TRBD1
V: TRBV4-3
J: TRBJ2-7
CDR3: CASSLEWDSYEQYF
DNA: TGCGCCAGCAGCCTCGAGTGGGACAGCTACGAGCAGTACTTC

size: few
D: TRBD1
V: TRBV6-2/TRBV6-3
J: TRBJ2-5
CDR3: CAIRGTGKQETQYF
DNA: TGTGCCATCCGCGGGACAGGGAAACAAGAGACCCAGTACTTC

size: -
D: -
V: TRBV29-1
J: TRBJ2-7
CDR3: CSARGGSGEQYF
DNA: TGCAGCGCCAGGGGGGGTTCGGGGGAGCAGTACTTC

size: -
D: -
V: TRBV29-1
J: TRBJ2-1
CDR3: CSVTGQYNEQFF
DNA: TGCAGCGTCACCGGACAGTACAATGAGCAGTTCTTC

size: few
D: TRBD2
V: TRBV10-3
J: TRBJ2-1
CDR3: CAISEPGTSGGNEQFF
DNA: TGTGCCATCAGTGAGCCAGGGACTAGCGGGGGCAATGAGCAGTTCTTC

size: many
D: -
V: TRBV2
J: TRBJ1-3
CDR3: CASSDRGPGNTIYF
DNA: TGTGCCAGCAGTGACAGGGGTCCTGGAAACACCATATATTTT

size: -
D: -
V: TRBV7-9
J: TRBJ1-6
CDR3: CASRGFWRDSPLHF
DNA: TGTGCCAGCAGAGGTTTTTGGAGGGATTCACCCCTCCACTTT

size: -
D: TRBD1
V: TRBV5-1
J: TRBJ1-5
CDR3: CASSLEGQGGGQPQHF
DNA: TGCGCCAGCAGCTTGGAGGGCCAGGGGGGAGGTCAGCCCCAGCATTTT

size: few
D: TRBD1
V: TRBV7-9
J: TRBJ2-7
CDR3: CASSPRWERDSSYEQYF
DNA: TGTGCCAGCAGCCCTAGGTGGGAACGGGACAGCTCCTACGAGCAGTACTTC

size: few
D: -
V: TRBV7-3
J: TRBJ1-2
CDR3: CASSRGDKSGYTF
DNA: TGTGCCAGCAGCCGGGGCGACAAATCCGGCTACACCTTC

size: -
D: -
V: TRBV12-3/TRBV12-4
J: TRBJ2-1
CDR3: CASSEIGSGGHNEQFF
DNA: TGTGCCAGCAGTGAAATAGGGTCCGGGGGGCACAATGAGCAGTTCTTC

size: few
D: -
V: TRBV12-3/TRBV12-4
J: TRBJ2-7
CDR3: CASSYTSYEQYF
DNA: TGTGCCAGCAGCTACACTAGCTACGAGCAGTACTTC

size: -
D: TRBD2
V: TRBV6-5
J: TRBJ2-5
CDR3: CASSYGGGPQETQYF
DNA: TGTGCCAGCAGTTACGGCGGGGGGCCCCAAGAGACCCAGTACTTC

size: few
D: TRBD2
V: TRBV7-2
J: TRBJ2-2
CDR3: CASSLAGDTGELFF
DNA: TGTGCCAGCAGCCTAGCGGGGGACACCGGGGAGCTGTTTTTT

size: -
D: -
V: TRBV6-1
J: TRBJ2-3
CDR3: CASSEDTGTLTDTQYF
DNA: TGTGCCAGCAGTGAAGATACAGGAACGTTGACAGATACGCAGTATTTT

size: -
D: TRBD2
V: TRBV20-1
J: TRBJ2-1
CDR3: CSAEAASGYNEQFF
DNA: TGCAGTGCTGAGGCGGCTAGCGGTTACAATGAGCAGTTCTTC

size: -
D: -
V: TRBV20-1
J: TRBJ1-5
CDR3: CSAFSTGQPQHF
DNA: TGCAGTGCTTTCAGCACAGGTCAGCCCCAGCATTTT

size: -
D: -
V: TRBV27
J: TRBJ2-6
CDR3: CASLRSGANVLTF
DNA: TGTGCCAGCCTGAGATCTGGGGCCAACGTCCTGACTTTC

size: -
D: TRBD2
V: TRBV6-2/TRBV6-3
J: TRBJ2-7
CDR3: CASSPLAGDYEQYF
DNA: TGTGCCAGCAGCCCCTTAGCGGGGGACTACGAGCAGTACTTC

size: few
D: TRBD1
V: TRBV29-1
J: TRBJ2-3
CDR3: CSVGQGTDTQYF
DNA: TGCAGCGTTGGACAGGGTACAGATACGCAGTATTTT

size: few
D: -
V: TRBV12-3/TRBV12-4
J: TRBJ2-1
CDR3: CASSTYANEQFF
DNA: TGTGCCAGCAGCACCTACGCCAATGAGCAGTTCTTC

size: few
D: -
V: TRBV12-3/TRBV12-4
J: TRBJ2-1
CDR3: CASSYSTKGGEQFF
DNA: TGTGCCAGCAGTTACTCAACGAAGGGTGGTGAGCAGTTCTTC

size: many
D: -
V: TRBV6-6
J: TRBJ1-6
CDR3: CASSKDSNSPLHF
DNA: TGTGCCAGCAGCAAAGACAGTAATTCACCCCTCCACTTT

size: few
D: TRBD1
V: TRBV6-1
J: TRBJ2-7
CDR3: CASSETGGVYEQYF
DNA: TGTGCCAGCAGTGAGACAGGGGGGGTCTACGAGCAGTACTTC

size: many
D: TRBD1
V: TRBV30
J: TRBJ1-2
CDR3: CAWSVGPGGGYGYTF
DNA: TGTGCCTGGAGTGTTGGGCCAGGGGGCGGCTATGGCTACACCTTC

size: -
D: TRBD1
V: TRBV7-3
J: TRBJ2-1
CDR3: CASSPSTGRVDEQFF
DNA: TGTGCCAGCAGCCCTTCGACAGGGCGTGTCGATGAGCAGTTCTTC

size: few
D: -
V: TRBV7-2
J: TRBJ2-5
CDR3: CASSPPSSVQYF
DNA: TGTGCCAGCAGCCCCCCTAGCAGCGTGCAGTACTTC

size: many
D: -
V: TRBV28
J: TRBJ2-7
CDR3: CASSLSTGGVQEQYF
DNA: TGTGCCAGCAGTTTATCTACAGGGGGGGTTCAGGAGCAGTACTTC

size: -
D: -
V: TRBV10-3
J: TRBJ1-4
CDR3: CAISEGTIGEKLFF
DNA: TGTGCCATCAGTGAAGGGACCATAGGCGAAAAACTGTTTTTT

size: -
D: TRBD1
V: TRBV7-9
J: TRBJ1-2
CDR3: CASSPRDRLYGYTF
DNA: TGTGCCAGCAGCCCTCGGGACAGGCTCTATGGCTACACCTTC

size: few
D: -
V: TRBV11-3
J: TRBJ2-3
CDR3: CASSLEQSSTDTQYF
DNA: TGTGCCAGCAGCTTAGAACAGTCTAGCACAGATACGCAGTATTTT

size: once
D: TRBD1
V: TRBV11-2
J: TRBJ2-2
CDR3: CASSSLWGTGVRTGELFF
DNA: TGTGCCAGCAGCTCACTTTGGGGGACAGGGGTACGAACCGGGGAGCTGTTTTTT

size: -
D: -
V: TRBV20-1
J: TRBJ2-1
CDR3: CSARDGKESTSSYNEQFF
DNA: TGCAGTGCTAGAGATGGTAAAGAGTCCACGAGCTCCTACAATGAGCAGTTCTTC

size: few
D: -
V: TRBV28
J: TRBJ2-7
CDR3: CASEKDVRTYEQYF
DNA: TGTGCCAGCGAAAAGGACGTTAGAACCTACGAGCAGTACTTC

size: -
D: -
V: TRBV25-1
J: TRBJ1-1
CDR3: CASSASTGRDTEAFF
DNA: TGTGCCAGCAGTGCGTCTACAGGTCGGGACACTGAAGCTTTCTTT

size: many
D: -
V: TRBV15
J: TRBJ1-4
CDR3: CATSRPVATNEKLFF
DNA: TGTGCCACCAGCAGGCCGGTTGCAACTAATGAAAAACTGTTTTTT

size: few
D: TRBD2
V: TRBV18
J: TRBJ2-7
CDR3: CASSPRVAGAYEQYF
DNA: TGTGCCAGCTCACCAAGGGTAGCGGGAGCCTACGAGCAGTACTTC

size: -
D: TRBD2
V: TRBV20-1
J: TRBJ2-5
CDR3: CSAVGLAGKETQYF
DNA: TGCAGTGCCGTCGGACTAGCGGGGAAGGAGACCCAGTACTTC

size: -
D: -
V: TRBV20-1
J: TRBJ2-7
CDR3: CSARDLGQGMDEQYF
DNA: TGCAGTGCTAGAGATCTGGGCCAGGGGATGGACGAGCAGTACTTC

size: -
D: -
V: TRBV9
J: TRBJ1-6
CDR3: CASSAGGRPRDSPLHF
DNA: TGTGCCAGCAGCGCGGGGGGGAGACCTAGAGATTCACCCCTCCACTTT

size: -
D: TRBD2
V: TRBV28
J: TRBJ2-7
CDR3: CASRTGLASYEQYF
DNA: TGTGCCAGCAGGACCGGACTAGCCTCCTACGAGCAGTACTTC

size: few
D: -
V: TRBV2
J: TRBJ2-7
CDR3: CASSELPRNEQYF
DNA: TGTGCCAGCAGTGAACTTCCCCGGAACGAGCAGTACTTC

size: -
D: TRBD2
V: TRBV24-1
J: TRBJ2-3
CDR3: CATSDGTSGINTDTQYF
DNA: TGTGCCACCAGTGATGGGACTAGCGGGATAAACACAGATACGCAGTATTTT

size: -
D: TRBD1
V: TRBV20-1
J: TRBJ2-7
CDR3: CSARTGQLSYEQYF
DNA: TGCAGTGCTCGAACGGGACAGCTTTCCTACGAGCAGTACTTC

size: once
D: -
V: TRBV15
J: TRBJ2-5
CDR3: CATSREDRYQETQYF
DNA: TGTGCCACCAGCAGAGAAGACAGGTACCAAGAGACCCAGTACTTC